The 14 T cell receptor beta chains below all came from one sample that was sequenced in a study of human T cells and chemical hapten exposure. Each CDR3 protein gets one entry after TCRdb re-called the RACE reads with MiXCR. The table shows tens of thousands of distinct CDR3 sequences, with over 3.5% occurring only once. Time point reported: healthy volunteer bleed at 2 weeks. Unfractionated whole blood yielded total RNA. Sequenced: whole blood. The receptors derive from a female donor in good health. Some clones in this sample may be carry-over from other donors' samples.

This clonotype was counted ten times or more. The chain combines TRBV7-2 with TRBJ2-7; the match to TRBD1 covers 7 bases. CDR3 length equals 15 residues. Germline CDR1 is SGHTA and CDR2 is FQGNSA. J was trimmed by 4 bases and V by 1 base; bases with no gene match: 7. The CDR3 nucleotides read TGTGCCAGCAGCTTAGGAGGGACAGCAATATACGAGCAGTACTTC. Translation: CASSLGGTAIYEQYF.

The chain uses TRBV3-1 and TRBJ2-7; D gene ambiguous. The germline CDR1 and CDR2 sequences are LGHDT and YNNKEL (reference sequence). V was pared by 2 bases and J by 1 base, with 3 bases between. The CDR3 covers 12 residues. CDR3: CASSQRSYEQYF. DNA of the CDR3: TGTGCCAGCAGCCAACGGTCCTACGAGCAGTACTTC.

This clonotype was counted ten times or more. V gene TRBV7-2 combines with J gene TRBJ2-3; TRBD1 matches at 7 bases. With 4 bases clipped from V and 6 bases from J, the junction kept 7 bases outside the gene matches. Germline V CDR1 and CDR2: SGHTA, FQGNSA. CDR3 length: 14 residues. The CDR3 sequence: CASSSRQGLDTQYF. CDR3 sequence (DNA): TGTGCCAGCAGCTCACGACAGGGCTTGGATACGCAGTATTTT.

This clonotype was counted at least ten times. The V call is TRBV7-8, the J call TRBJ1-2, with 8 bases that match TRBD1. From germline, CDR1 is SGHVS and CDR2 FQNEAQ. V dropped 0 bases and J dropped 4; count of bases not matched to a gene: 7. The CDR3 extends over 16 amino acids. CDR3 nucleotides: TGTGCCAGCAGCTTAGCTCAGGGGGCGCAAAGCTATGGCTACACCTTC. Its translation is CASSLAQGAQSYGYTF.

The table lists this clonotype with a few counts. V and J are TRBV19 and TRBJ1-1, with D uncertain. Germline V gene data show CDR1 as LNHDA and CDR2 as SQIVND (reference sequence). The CDR3 has 13 amino acids. Trimming took 1 base from V and 0 from J, leaving 3 bases between them. CDR3 DNA: TGTGCCAGTAGTATAGGGGTGAACACTGAAGCTTTCTTT. Its protein is CASSIGVNTEAFF.

This clonotype was seen repeatedly, ten times or more. This chain links TRBV3-1 with TRBJ2-2; a weak D match, TRBD2 (6 bases). The CDR3 runs 14 residues. V dropped 4 bases and J dropped 6 bases, with 12 bases sitting between them. CDR1 and CDR2 from the germline V gene are LGHDT and YNNKEL (reference sequence). The CDR3: CASSPRTNSGELFF. CDR3 coding DNA: TGTGCCAGCAGCCCGAGGACTAATTCCGGGGAGCTGTTTTTT.

This clonotype was found many times. The chain joins TRBV2 to TRBJ1-1; D not resolved. The germline V gene encodes CDR1 SNHLY and CDR2 FYNNEI. CDR3 length: 13 residues. Trimming pared 7 bases from V and 4 bases from J, leaving 13 bases between. CDR3 residues: CASKAVSGTEAFF. DNA of the CDR3: TGTGCCAGCAAAGCGGTTTCAGGCACTGAAGCTTTCTTT.

This clonotype has a count of ten or more. The CDR3 loop is CSASKEAGSLYEQYF. CDR3 nucleotide sequence: TGCAGTGCTAGTAAGGAAGCGGGGAGCCTTTACGAGCAGTACTTC. V usage is TRBV20-1 and J usage is TRBJ2-7; 7 nucleotides match TRBD2. The V and J ends lost 3 bases and 4 bases, in that order; junction bases with no gene match: 12. Per the germline V gene, CDR1 is DFQATT and CDR2 is SNEGSKA (reference sequence). This CDR3 is built from 15 residues.

This clonotype was seen repeatedly, ten times or more. The J gene is TRBJ1-5, the V gene TRBV20-1; 11 nucleotides match TRBD1. Germline V gives CDR1 DFQATT, CDR2 SNEGSKA (reference sequence). V was pared by 6 bases and J by 7 bases, with 5 bases of the junction left unmatched. CDR3 length equals 13 residues. The chain's CDR3 is CSAGGQGEQPQHF. CDR3 bases: TGCAGTGCCGGGGGACAGGGGGAGCAGCCCCAGCATTTT.

This clonotype came up many times. This sequence joins TRBV20-1 and TRBJ2-7, with a possible D match to TRBD2 (6 bases). CDR3 length: 14 amino acids. V lost 6 bases and J lost 3, with 18 bases in between. Germline CDR1 DFQATT, CDR2 SNEGSKA (reference sequence). The CDR3 nucleotides are TGCAGTGCGAGGGGCGGGGCCCGCGTCTACGAGCAGTACTTC. Translated, it gives CSARGGARVYEQYF.

This clonotype showed up many times. This rearrangement joins TRBV21-1 to TRBJ1-5. TRBV21-1 represents a pseudogene. This CDR3 region has 16 residues. DNA of the CDR3: TGTGCCAGCTTTGGCCCTGACATGGGCTCTGATCAGCCCCAGCATTTT. The encoded protein is CASFGPDMGSDQPQHF.

This clonotype was observed a handful of times. This chain links TRBV7-2 with TRBJ2-3; weak D call: TRBD1 (5 bases). Trimming removed 5 bases from V and 4 bases from J, with 13 bases in between. The CDR3 spans 14 residues. Germline V gene lookup returns CDR1 SGHTA and CDR2 FQGNSA. In nucleotides, the CDR3 is TGTGCCAGCAGCCAACCTTCAGGGCCAGATACGCAGTATTTT. Its protein is CASSQPSGPDTQYF.

This sequence joins TRBV20-1 and TRBJ2-3, with a weak D call TRBD1 (6 bases). The CDR3 spans 15 residues. V lost 6 bases and J 2 bases, leaving 18 bases between the germline ends. Germline assignment: CDR1 DFQATT and CDR2 SNEGSKA (reference sequence). The CDR3, as DNA: TGCAGTGCCGTCCCTAGAACAGGGCACACAGATACGCAGTATTTT. It codes for CSAVPRTGHTDTQYF.

In this sample, this clonotype turned up a few times. This chain joins TRBV25-1 and TRBJ2-5; D not certain. Trimming stripped 4 bases from V and 5 bases from J, with 5 bases between. This CDR3 has 11 residues. Germline V gene data show CDR1 as MGHDK and CDR2 as SYGVNS. The CDR3 DNA is TGTGCCAGCAGTGCCCTTGAGACCCAGTACTTC. Translation gives CASSALETQYF.